These 7 T cell receptor beta chains were all obtained from the same sample, sequenced in a study of cytomegalovirus exposure and HLA in healthy donors. PCR primers comprised 60 Vbeta and 13 Jbeta primers. Sequencing was performed with immunoSEQ multiplex PCR; in TCRdb, only in-frame clones are kept and a portion is missing. The sample lists 84,000 or so clones, 65% to 85% seen once, with about 3.1% in the top ten. Sequenced input: PBMCs. The source of these receptors is a man aged 50-59 years in good health and CMV-seronegative.

The chain employs TRBV6-5 and TRBJ1-2, with D perhaps TRBD1 (5 bases). Looked up from germline, CDR1 is MNHEY and CDR2 is SVGAGI. The ends were cut back, 4 bases at V and 0 bases at J, with 9 bases in the middle. CDR3 length: 14 residues. CDR3 amino acids: CASSSWTSNYGYTF. The CDR3 bases are TGTGCCAGCAGTTCCTGGACATCTAACTATGGCTACACCTTC.

This clone was seen more than once but under ten times. The CDR3 spells CASSQETGKGFGKLFF. The CDR3 DNA reads TGCGCCAGCAGCCAAGAAACAGGGAAAGGGTTCGGAAAACTGTTTTTT. This sequence joins TRBV4-3 and TRBJ1-4, with TRBD1 as a possible D gene (6 bases). CDR3 length: 16 residues. Trimming took 0 bases from V and 10 from J, leaving 18 bases between them. CDR1 is LGHNA and CDR2 is YSLEER in the germline V gene.

This rearrangement joins TRBV28 to TRBJ1-4; tentatively, D is TRBD1 (6 bases). This CDR3 has 15 amino acids. Germline V gene data show CDR1 as MDHEN and CDR2 as SYDVKM. The ends were cut back, 7 bases at V and 4 bases at J, with 16 bases in the middle. CDR3 in DNA: TGTGCCAGCACAATCCGGGGGGGCCTTAATGAAAAACTGTTTTTT. This translates into CASTIRGGLNEKLFF.

The J gene is TRBJ2-7, the V gene TRBV5-6; 16 bases line up with TRBD2. V lost 4 bases, J lost 11 bases, and 12 bases stayed unmatched. CDR1 is SGHDT, CDR2 YYEEEE, per germline. The CDR3 contains 16 residues. Here the CDR3 DNA reads TGTGCCAGCAGCCTACGTTTTGGGACTAGCGGGGGGGCGGAGTACTTC. Protein: CASSLRFGTSGGAEYF.

This clone occurred once. The rearrangement joins TRBV7-8 to TRBJ1-3; no clear D gene. There are 15 residues in the CDR3. Germline V gene sequence: CDR1 SGHVS, CDR2 FQNEAQ. Between the trimmed V and J ends, which lost 1 base and 0 bases, there was a span of 7 bases. The CDR3 DNA sequence: TGTGCCAGCAGCTTAGTCACTAACTCTGGAAACACCATATATTTT. Protein product: CASSLVTNSGNTIYF.

This clone appeared once. CDR3 nucleotides: TGTGCCACCAGCAGAGATGGGGGCAGACTTAGAGGGCTAACCTACGAGCAGTACTTC. Translated: CATSRDGGRLRGLTYEQYF. The V call is TRBV15, the J call TRBJ2-7; TRBD1 might be the D (6 bases). Germline V gene sequence: CDR1 LNHNV, CDR2 YYDKDF (reference sequence). This CDR3 has 19 amino acids. Trimming took 0 bases from V and 2 from J, leaving 23 bases between them. Variable domain in full (rest from reference TRBV15 and TRBJ2-7): DAMVIQNPRYQVTQFGKPVTLSCSQTLNHNVMYWYQQKSSQAPKLLFHYYDKDFNNEADTPDNFQSRRPNTSFCFLDIRSPGLGDTAMYLCATSRDGGRLRGLTYEQYFGPGTRLTVT.

A few counts support this clone. The chain joins TRBV18 to TRBJ2-7; possible D gene TRBD1, 6 bases. V was shortened by 6 bases and J by 1 base, with 16 bases between the two germline ends. Germline assignment: CDR1 KGHSH and CDR2 LQKENI. The CDR3 contains 15 residues. The CDR3 sequence is CASSPPTTGSYEQYF. In DNA form, the CDR3 reads TGTGCCAGCTCGCCTCCCACCACAGGGTCCTACGAGCAGTACTTC.